These T cell receptor beta chains were read from a single sample in a study of blood T cell repertoires in COVID-19. The assay was immunoSEQ multiplex PCR, and TCRdb's table has in-frame clones only and misses some. The profile covers about 83,000 clones, with 70% to 90% appearing a single time and roughly 16% taken by the ten largest. The sample taken for sequencing was peripheral blood. The receptors were sampled from a woman of 80 years or more with acute or convalescent COVID-19. Each CDR3 is given with its conserved first and last residue. Each record gives: J gene, D gene, V gene, clone size, CDR3 DNA, CDR3 protein. The D gene is left open where the match is weak. Size is stated for part of the rows, as once, few or many counts, or as a class when the clone is expanded.

J gene: TRBJ2-1; D gene: TRBD2; V gene: TRBV18; clone size: once; CDR3 DNA: TGTGCCAGCTCGATAGCAGATAGCGGGGGGGCTAACTACAATGAGCAGTTCTTC; CDR3 protein: CASSIADSGGANYNEQFF
J gene: TRBJ2-1; D gene: TRBD2; V gene: TRBV6-5; clone size: -; CDR3 DNA: TGTGCCAGCAGCCACACTAGCGGCAATGAGCAGTTCTTC; CDR3 protein: CASSHTSGNEQFF
J gene: TRBJ1-5; D gene: -; V gene: TRBV6-4; clone size: -; CDR3 DNA: TGTGCCAGCAGTGTCTCCGGGGATAGCAATCAGCCCCAGCATTTT; CDR3 protein: CASSVSGDSNQPQHF
J gene: TRBJ2-5; D gene: TRBD1; V gene: TRBV28; clone size: -; CDR3 DNA: TGTGCCAGCAGTGGGACAGGGGGTTCTACTTGGGAGACCCAGTACTTC; CDR3 protein: CASSGTGGSTWETQYF
J gene: TRBJ1-2; D gene: -; V gene: TRBV6-4; clone size: -; CDR3 DNA: TGTGCCAGCAGTGACCTACGATTCGGGGTTGGCTATGGCTACACCTTC; CDR3 protein: CASSDLRFGVGYGYTF
J gene: TRBJ2-3; D gene: TRBD2; V gene: TRBV2; clone size: -; CDR3 DNA: TGTGCCAGCAGTGGAGCTAGCGGAGAAATCACAGATACGCAGTATTTT; CDR3 protein: CASSGASGEITDTQYF
J gene: TRBJ2-7; D gene: TRBD2; V gene: TRBV28; clone size: -; CDR3 DNA: TGTGCCAGCAGTTCTCTAGCGGGGGGGCACTACGAGCAGTACTTC; CDR3 protein: CASSSLAGGHYEQYF
J gene: TRBJ1-4; D gene: -; V gene: TRBV18; clone size: -; CDR3 DNA: TGTGCCAGCTCACCCAGCAGGGCGACTAATGAAAAACTGTTTTTT; CDR3 protein: CASSPSRATNEKLFF
J gene: TRBJ1-1; D gene: TRBD1; V gene: TRBV19; clone size: -; CDR3 DNA: TGTGCCAGTATGTCAGGGGGTCGGACTGAAGCTTTCTTT; CDR3 protein: CASMSGGRTEAFF
J gene: TRBJ2-7; D gene: -; V gene: TRBV3-1/TRBV3-2; clone size: -; CDR3 DNA: TGTGCCAGCAGCCAAGCCCTGGGGAGCATTTACGAGCAGTACTTC; CDR3 protein: CASSQALGSIYEQYF
J gene: TRBJ2-1; D gene: TRBD1; V gene: TRBV7-2; clone size: once; CDR3 DNA: TGTGCCAGCAGCTATCACAGGGGAAGCAATGAGCAGTTCTTC; CDR3 protein: CASSYHRGSNEQFF
J gene: TRBJ1-1; D gene: -; V gene: TRBV10-1; clone size: -; CDR3 DNA: TGCGCCAGCAGTGATAGATCAGGGCGGTTCGGTGAAGCTTTCTTT; CDR3 protein: CASSDRSGRFGEAFF
J gene: TRBJ1-2; D gene: -; V gene: TRBV2; clone size: -; CDR3 DNA: TGTGCCAGCAGTGCAGGACAGAGCTATGGCTACACCTTC; CDR3 protein: CASSAGQSYGYTF
J gene: TRBJ1-1; D gene: -; V gene: TRBV6-4; clone size: -; CDR3 DNA: TGTGCCAGCAGTGACTCCGGCGGGGGGGCGACCACTGAAGCTTTCTTT; CDR3 protein: CASSDSGGGATTEAFF
J gene: TRBJ2-4; D gene: TRBD2; V gene: TRBV3-1/TRBV3-2; clone size: -; CDR3 DNA: TGTGCCAGCAGCAGGACTAGCGTACAGGGCAAAAACATTCAGTACTTC; CDR3 protein: CASSRTSVQGKNIQYF
J gene: TRBJ2-7; D gene: TRBD1; V gene: TRBV5-1; clone size: -; CDR3 DNA: TGCGCCAGCAGCTTGGAGGACAGGGCCTACGAGCAGTACTTC; CDR3 protein: CASSLEDRAYEQYF
J gene: TRBJ2-2; D gene: TRBD1; V gene: TRBV19; clone size: -; CDR3 DNA: TGTGCCAGTTCAAGACAGGGGACCGGGGAGCTGTTTTTT; CDR3 protein: CASSRQGTGELFF
J gene: TRBJ1-2; D gene: TRBD1; V gene: TRBV6-5; clone size: -; CDR3 DNA: TGTGCCAGCAGCCGGGACAGGGGAGATTATGGCTACACCTTC; CDR3 protein: CASSRDRGDYGYTF
J gene: TRBJ1-2; D gene: -; V gene: TRBV6-6; clone size: once; CDR3 DNA: TGTGCCAGCAGTTACTCCCCGGGGAAGTATTACTACACCTTC; CDR3 protein: CASSYSPGKYYYTF
J gene: TRBJ2-5; D gene: TRBD1; V gene: TRBV5-1; clone size: -; CDR3 DNA: TGCGCCAGCAGCGCCCAAGGACAGGGACAAGAGACCCAGTACTTC; CDR3 protein: CASSAQGQGQETQYF
J gene: TRBJ2-5; D gene: TRBD2; V gene: TRBV7-7; clone size: -; CDR3 DNA: TGTGCTAGCAGCTCGGGCGGGGGGGCCGAAAAGACCCAGTACTTC; CDR3 protein: CASSSGGGAEKTQYF
J gene: TRBJ1-2; D gene: -; V gene: TRBV9; clone size: few; CDR3 DNA: TGTGCCAGCAGCGTAGGGGACACCTATGGCTACACCTTC; CDR3 protein: CASSVGDTYGYTF
J gene: TRBJ1-1; D gene: -; V gene: TRBV27; clone size: -; CDR3 DNA: TGTGCCAGCAGCTTCAGGCCCCCTGACACTGAAGCTTTCTTT; CDR3 protein: CASSFRPPDTEAFF
J gene: TRBJ1-3; D gene: -; V gene: TRBV6-1; clone size: -; CDR3 DNA: TGTGCCAGCAGTGAACAGGGAAGGGCTGGAAACACCATATATTTT; CDR3 protein: CASSEQGRAGNTIYF